This record covers a single TCR beta chain. The CDR3 runs 14 residues. Germline V lookup: CDR1 MGHRA, CDR2 YSYEKL. PCR primers comprised 60 Vbeta and 13 Jbeta primers. The data were produced by immunoSEQ multiplex PCR, yet TCRdb's version contains in-frame clones alone and is incomplete. The sample shows around 130,000 clones, more than 65% of them seen only once. The sample is drawn from a study of cytomegalovirus exposure and HLA in healthy donors. On the study more broadly: Unique TCRs from HLA-typed donors, about 85 million of them, were held in an early data release.

This sequence was found in a woman younger than 30 in good health and CMV-seropositive. Sequencing input: PBMCs. The chain couples TRBV4-1 to TRBJ2-7; D possibly corresponds to TRBD2 (7 bases). The CDR3 here is CASSQEEGGELRGV. CDR3 nucleotide sequence: TGCGCCAGCAGCCAAGAAGAGGGGGGGGAGTTACGGGGAGTC.